What follows is one T cell receptor beta chain and its context. This sample was included in a study of blood T cell repertoires in COVID-19. Study-level information: Sites across the United States, Italy and Spain contributed samples from acute and convalescent COVID-19. The analysed material was cDNA or gDNA that came from T cells, B-cell-depleted T cells, or PBMCs.

CDR1 is LNHNV and CDR2 is YYDKDF in the germline V gene (reference sequence). The CDR3 is made up of 14 amino acids. V lost 0 bases, J lost 5 bases, and 10 bases lay in between. Authors' data handling: Quantification of nucleated cells was approximated via reference gene primer amplification. Profiling relied on immunoSEQ multiplex PCR, and the TCRdb table lists in-frame clones only, not all of them. The DNA was the basis for D and trimming; V, J and clone size are from that table. Among 100,000 to 110,000 clones listed, 80% to 95% were seen once. The TCR sequence derives from a man between 50 and 59 years old with active COVID-19. The V and J genes are TRBV15 and TRBJ1-1; possible D gene TRBD1, 6 bases. Sample: peripheral blood. CDR3 residues: CATSRDLGGTEAFF. The CDR3 DNA sequence: TGTGCCACCAGCAGAGATTTAGGGGGTACTGAAGCTTTCTTT.